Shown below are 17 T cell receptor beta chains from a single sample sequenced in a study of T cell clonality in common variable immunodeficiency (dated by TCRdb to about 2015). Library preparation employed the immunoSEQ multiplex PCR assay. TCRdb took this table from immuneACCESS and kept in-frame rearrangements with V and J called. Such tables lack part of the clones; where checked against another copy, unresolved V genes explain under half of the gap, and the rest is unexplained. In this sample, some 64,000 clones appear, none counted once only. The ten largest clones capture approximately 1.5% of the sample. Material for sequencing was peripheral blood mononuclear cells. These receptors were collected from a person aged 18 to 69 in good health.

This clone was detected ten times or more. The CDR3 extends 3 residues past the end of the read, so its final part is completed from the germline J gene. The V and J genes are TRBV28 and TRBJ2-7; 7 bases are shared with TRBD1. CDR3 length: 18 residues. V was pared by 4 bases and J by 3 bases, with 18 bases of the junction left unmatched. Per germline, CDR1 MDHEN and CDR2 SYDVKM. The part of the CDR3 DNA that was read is TGTGCCAGCAGTTATTCCCCCGCGACAGGGAAAGGTAGCTACGAG. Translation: CASSYSPATGKGSYE. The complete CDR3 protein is CASSYSPATGKGSYEQYF.

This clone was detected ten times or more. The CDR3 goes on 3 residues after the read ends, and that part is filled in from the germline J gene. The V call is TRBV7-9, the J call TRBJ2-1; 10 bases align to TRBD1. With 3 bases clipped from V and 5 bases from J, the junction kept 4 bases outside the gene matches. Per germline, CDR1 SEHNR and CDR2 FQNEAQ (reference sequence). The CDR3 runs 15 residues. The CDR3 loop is CASSFRDRGNNEQFF. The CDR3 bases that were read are TGTGCCAGCAGCTTCCGGGACAGGGGAAACAATGAG.

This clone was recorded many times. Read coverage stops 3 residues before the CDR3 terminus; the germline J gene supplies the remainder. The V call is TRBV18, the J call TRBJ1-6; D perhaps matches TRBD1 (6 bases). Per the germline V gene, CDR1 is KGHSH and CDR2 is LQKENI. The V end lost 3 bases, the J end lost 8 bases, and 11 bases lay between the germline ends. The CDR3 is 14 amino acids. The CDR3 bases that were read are TGTGCCAGCTCACCGTACAGGGAGGATTCACCC. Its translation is CASSPYREDSP. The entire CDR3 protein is CASSPYREDSPLHF.

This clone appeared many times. Here the CDR3 reads CATSRDSSGGADTQYF. Partial CDR3 DNA: TGTGCCACCAGCAGAGATAGTAGCGGGGGGGCAGATACG. The J gene is TRBJ2-3, the V gene TRBV15; 11 bases match TRBD2. From the germline J gene comes the end of the CDR3, since the read stops 3 residues before it. Germline V gene data show CDR1 as LNHNV and CDR2 as YYDKDF (reference sequence). J lost 4 bases, V lost 0 bases, and 3 bases had no gene match. The CDR3 covers 16 residues. The entire variable domain, with the rest obtained from reference TRBV15 and TRBJ2-3, is as follows: DAMVIQNPRYQVTQFGKPVTLSCSQTLNHNVMYWYQQKSSQAPKLLFHYYDKDFNNEADTPDNFQSRRPNTSFCFLDIRSPGLGDTAMYLCATSRDSSGGADTQYFGPGTRLTVL.

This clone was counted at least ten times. CDR3 protein: CASSLPDSLSYNEQFF. Partial CDR3 DNA: TGTGCCAGTAGCCTACCGGACAGTCTTTCCTACAATGAG. V usage is TRBV19 and J usage is TRBJ2-1, with D tentatively TRBD1 (6 bases). The read terminates 3 residues before the CDR3 end, so the remaining end is supplied by the germline J gene. CDR3 length: 16 amino acids. With 6 bases removed from V and 1 base from J, the gap between germline ends came to 16 bases. CDR1 and CDR2 (germline): LNHDA, SQIVND (reference sequence).

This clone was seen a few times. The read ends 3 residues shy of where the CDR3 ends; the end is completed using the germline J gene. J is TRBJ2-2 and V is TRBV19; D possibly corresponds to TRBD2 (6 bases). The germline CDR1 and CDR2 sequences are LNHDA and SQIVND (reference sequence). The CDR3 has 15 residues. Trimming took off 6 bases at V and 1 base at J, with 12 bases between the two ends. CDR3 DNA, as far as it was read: TGTGCCAGTAGCTCGGGGGTGGGGAACACCGGGGAG. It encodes CASSSGVGNTGE. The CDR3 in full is CASSSGVGNTGELFF.

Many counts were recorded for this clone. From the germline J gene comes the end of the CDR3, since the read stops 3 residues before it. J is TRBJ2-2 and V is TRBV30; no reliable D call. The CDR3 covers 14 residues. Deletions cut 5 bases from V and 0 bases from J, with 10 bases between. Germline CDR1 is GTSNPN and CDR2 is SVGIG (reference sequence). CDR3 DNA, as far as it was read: TGTGCCTGGGTGGTGCGGCCGAACACCGGGGAG. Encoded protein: CAWVVRPNTGE. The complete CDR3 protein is CAWVVRPNTGELFF.

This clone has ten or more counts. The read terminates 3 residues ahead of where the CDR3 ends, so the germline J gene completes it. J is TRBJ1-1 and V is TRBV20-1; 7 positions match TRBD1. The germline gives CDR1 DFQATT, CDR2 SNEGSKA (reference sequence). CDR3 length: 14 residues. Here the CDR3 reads CSARTSTGVWGAFF. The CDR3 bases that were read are TGCAGTGCTAGAACTTCCACAGGGGTTTGGGGG.

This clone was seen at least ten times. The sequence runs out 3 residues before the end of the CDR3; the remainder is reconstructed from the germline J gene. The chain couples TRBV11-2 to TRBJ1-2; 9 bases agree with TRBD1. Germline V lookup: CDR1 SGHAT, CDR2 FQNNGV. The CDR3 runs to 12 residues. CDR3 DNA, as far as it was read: TGTGCCAGCAGCGGGACAGGGTACGGC. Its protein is CASSGTGYG. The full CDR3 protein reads CASSGTGYGYTF.

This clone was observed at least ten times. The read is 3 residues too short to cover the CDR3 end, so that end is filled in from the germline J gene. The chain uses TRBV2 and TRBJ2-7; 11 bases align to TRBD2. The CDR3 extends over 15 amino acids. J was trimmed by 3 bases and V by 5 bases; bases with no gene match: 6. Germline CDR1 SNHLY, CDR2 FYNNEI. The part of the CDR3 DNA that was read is TGTGCCAGCAGTCCCCCCGGGACTAGCGGCTACGAG. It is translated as CASSPPGTSGYE. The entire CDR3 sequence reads CASSPPGTSGYEQYF.

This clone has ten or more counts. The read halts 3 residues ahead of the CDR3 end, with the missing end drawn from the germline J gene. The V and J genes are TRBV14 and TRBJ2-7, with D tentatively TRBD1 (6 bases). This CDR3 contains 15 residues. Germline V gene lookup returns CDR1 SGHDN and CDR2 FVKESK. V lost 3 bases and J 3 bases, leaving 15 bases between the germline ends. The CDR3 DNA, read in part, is TGTGCCAGCAGCCACACCTCCGTGACAGGCTACGAG. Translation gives CASSHTSVTGYE. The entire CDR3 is CASSHTSVTGYEQYF.

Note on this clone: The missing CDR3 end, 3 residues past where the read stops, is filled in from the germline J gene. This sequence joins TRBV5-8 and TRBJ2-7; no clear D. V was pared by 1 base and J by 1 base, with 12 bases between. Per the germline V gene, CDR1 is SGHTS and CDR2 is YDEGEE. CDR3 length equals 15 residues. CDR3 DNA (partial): TGTGCCAGCAGCTTGTTCGTCTTATATTCCTACGAG. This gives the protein CASSLFVLYSYE. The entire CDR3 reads CASSLFVLYSYEQYF.

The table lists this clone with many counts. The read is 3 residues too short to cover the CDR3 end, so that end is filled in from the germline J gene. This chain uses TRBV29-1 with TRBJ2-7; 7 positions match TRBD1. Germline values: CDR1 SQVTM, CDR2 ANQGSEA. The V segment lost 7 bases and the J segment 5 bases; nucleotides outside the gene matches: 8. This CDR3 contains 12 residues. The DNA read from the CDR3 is TGCAGCGCCAGACAGGGTTGGAACGAG. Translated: CSARQGWNE. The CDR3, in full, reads CSARQGWNEQYF.

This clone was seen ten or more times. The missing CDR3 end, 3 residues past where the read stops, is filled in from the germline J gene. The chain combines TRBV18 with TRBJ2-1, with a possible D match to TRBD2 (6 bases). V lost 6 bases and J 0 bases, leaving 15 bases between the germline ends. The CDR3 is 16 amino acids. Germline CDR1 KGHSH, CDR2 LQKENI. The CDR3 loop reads CASSPGTSSSYNEQFF. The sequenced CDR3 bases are TGTGCCAGCTCCCCCGGGACTTCCAGCTCCTACAATGAG.

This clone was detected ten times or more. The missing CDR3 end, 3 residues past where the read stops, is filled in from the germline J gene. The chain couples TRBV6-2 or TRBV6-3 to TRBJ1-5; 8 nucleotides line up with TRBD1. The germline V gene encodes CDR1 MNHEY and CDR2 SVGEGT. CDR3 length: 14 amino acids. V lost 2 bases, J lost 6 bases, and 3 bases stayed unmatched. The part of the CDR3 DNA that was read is TGTGCCAGCAGTTACGGACAGGGTGCTCAGCCC. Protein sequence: CASSYGQGAQP. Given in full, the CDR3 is CASSYGQGAQPQHF.

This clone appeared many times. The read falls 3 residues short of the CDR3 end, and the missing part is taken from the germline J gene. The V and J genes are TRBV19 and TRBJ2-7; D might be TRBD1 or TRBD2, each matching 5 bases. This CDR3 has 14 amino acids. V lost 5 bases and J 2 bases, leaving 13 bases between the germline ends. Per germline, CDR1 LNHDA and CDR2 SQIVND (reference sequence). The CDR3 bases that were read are TGTGCCAGTAGTGAACCAGGGAGTCCCTACGAG. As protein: CASSEPGSPYE. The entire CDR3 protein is CASSEPGSPYEQYF.

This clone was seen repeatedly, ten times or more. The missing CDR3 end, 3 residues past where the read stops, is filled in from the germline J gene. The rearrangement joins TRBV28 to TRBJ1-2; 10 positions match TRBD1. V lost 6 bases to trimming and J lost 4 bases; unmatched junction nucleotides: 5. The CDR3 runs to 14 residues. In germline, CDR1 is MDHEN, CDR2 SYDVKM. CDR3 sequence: CASRDRGRVYGYTF. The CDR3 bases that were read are TGTGCCAGCAGAGACAGGGGGCGAGTCTATGGC.